The 8 T cell receptor beta chains given below trace back to one sample, sequenced in a study of T cells in localized non-small cell lung cancer (dated by TCRdb to about 2020). Libraries were built with the immunoSEQ multiplex PCR assay. TCRdb re-hosts the immuneACCESS table, in-frame sequences only. Its copies lack some clones; in the studies checked, an unresolved V gene accounts for under half of them, and the cause for the rest is not known. The sample table contains around 130,000 clones; only one count was recorded for about 90% of them. 1.5% to 2% of the sample lies in the top ten. Sample: peripheral blood, taken before any cancer treatment. These receptors came from an older female donor with stage I lung adenocarcinoma.

The DNA of the CDR3 is TGCGCCAGCAGCCAAGACGTATGGGGACTAGCGGGGCACACAGATACGCAGTATTTT. It is translated as CASSQDVWGLAGHTDTQYF. This sequence joins TRBV4-1 and TRBJ2-3; 13 nucleotides line up with TRBD2. CDR1 is MGHRA and CDR2 is YSYEKL in the germline V gene. The ends lost 0 bases at V and 2 bases at J; junction bases unmatched: 8. This CDR3 is built from 19 residues.

V and J are TRBV7-9 and TRBJ2-3; D not certain. The length of the CDR3 is 11 residues. Germline CDR1 reads SEHNR; CDR2 reads FQNEAQ (reference sequence). Trimming took 5 bases from V and 6 from J, leaving 6 bases between them. CDR3 in amino acids: CASSQGDTQYF. CDR3 DNA: TGTGCCAGCAGCCAAGGGGATACGCAGTATTTT.

The chain links TRBV27 to TRBJ1-1, with D uncertain. Germline CDR1 MNHEY, CDR2 SMNVEV (reference sequence). V dropped 3 bases and J dropped 2 bases, with 10 bases sitting between them. The CDR3 has 14 residues. The CDR3 nucleotides read TGTGCCAGCAGTTTCCTTTTGGATAACACTGAAGCTTTCTTT. It translates to CASSFLLDNTEAFF.

V usage is TRBV29-1 and J usage is TRBJ2-2; D gene ambiguous. Germline CDR1 reads SQVTM; CDR2 reads ANQGSEA. CDR3 length: 11 residues. The V gene lost 6 bases and the J gene lost 6 bases, with 8 bases spanning the gap. The CDR3 DNA reads as TGCAGCGTGAGTCGGGCCGGGGAGCTGTTTTTT. Translated: CSVSRAGELFF.

The V gene is TRBV19, the J gene TRBJ2-3; no firm D call. Trimming left V 5 bases short and J 5 bases short, with 14 bases between. The CDR3 length is 14 residues. CDR1 is LNHDA, CDR2 SQIVND, per germline (reference sequence). CDR3 amino acids: CASSARAHGDTQYF. The DNA of the CDR3 is TGTGCCAGTAGTGCCCGGGCTCACGGAGATACGCAGTATTTT.

V is TRBV6-5 and J is TRBJ2-7; no clear D gene. The CDR3 totals 11 residues. Trimming removed 9 bases at V and 1 base at J, with 7 bases between. Germline V gives CDR1 MNHEY, CDR2 SVGAGI. The CDR3 nucleotides read TGTGCCAGTAAAGAATCCTACGAGCAGTACTTC. This gives the protein CASKESYEQYF.

The chain links TRBV25-1 to TRBJ2-1, with D hard to call. This CDR3 has 14 amino acids. Germline V gene lookup returns CDR1 MGHDK and CDR2 SYGVNS. V lost 8 bases and J 6 bases, leaving 17 bases between the germline ends. The chain's CDR3 is CASEPGLPFNEQFF. Written as DNA, the CDR3 is TGTGCCAGCGAGCCGGGCTTACCATTCAATGAGCAGTTCTTC. The full variable domain, in which reference TRBV25-1 and TRBJ2-1 provide the parts outside the CDR3, is EADIYQTPRYLVIGTGKKITLECSQTMGHDKMYWYQQDPGMELHLIHYSYGVNSTEKGDLSSESTVSRIRTEHFPLTLESARPSHTSQYLCASEPGLPFNEQFFGPGTRLTVL.

The V and J genes are TRBV28 and TRBJ2-2; tentatively, D is TRBD1 or TRBD2 (5 bases each). There are 15 residues in the CDR3. V lost 8 bases and J 1 base, leaving 14 bases between the germline ends. The germline V gene encodes CDR1 MDHEN and CDR2 SYDVKM. The CDR3 sequence is CASGGPTENTGELFF. CDR3 bases: TGTGCCAGCGGGGGTCCGACAGAGAACACCGGGGAGCTGTTTTTT.